A single T cell receptor (beta chain) is shown here with its context. These data belong to a study of blood T cell repertoires in COVID-19. Study as a whole: Material from acute and convalescent COVID-19 was sourced from the United States, Italy and Spain. T cells, B-cell-depleted T cells, or PBMCs provided the cDNA or gDNA that served as material.

The CDR3 covers 16 residues. CDR1 is KGHSH and CDR2 is LQKENI in the germline V gene. Trimming removed 1 base at V and 6 bases at J, with 16 bases between. Authors' methods: Amplification from reference gene primers served as the basis for estimated nucleated cell counts. TCRdb keeps only in-frame clones here, not all; method: immunoSEQ multiplex PCR. The V and J calls and the clone size are those of that table, but D and trimming were determined from the DNA. The sample lists 150,000 to 180,000 clones, 75% to 90% seen once, with more than 14% in the top ten. The receptor was derived from a woman in her thirties or forties with acute or convalescent COVID-19. The sequencing input was peripheral blood. The chain recombines TRBV18 with TRBJ1-5; D call uncertain. Here the CDR3 reads CASSPRPVGVGQPQHF. CDR3 DNA: TGTGCCAGCTCACCACGTCCCGTGGGAGTTGGTCAGCCCCAGCATTTT. The whole variable domain, remainder taken from reference TRBV18 and TRBJ1-5, is NAGVMQNPRHLVRRRGQEARLRCSPMKGHSHVYWYRQLPEEGLKFMVYLQKENIIDESGMPKERFSAEFPKEGPSILRIQQVVRGDSAAYFCASSPRPVGVGQPQHFGDGTRLSIL.